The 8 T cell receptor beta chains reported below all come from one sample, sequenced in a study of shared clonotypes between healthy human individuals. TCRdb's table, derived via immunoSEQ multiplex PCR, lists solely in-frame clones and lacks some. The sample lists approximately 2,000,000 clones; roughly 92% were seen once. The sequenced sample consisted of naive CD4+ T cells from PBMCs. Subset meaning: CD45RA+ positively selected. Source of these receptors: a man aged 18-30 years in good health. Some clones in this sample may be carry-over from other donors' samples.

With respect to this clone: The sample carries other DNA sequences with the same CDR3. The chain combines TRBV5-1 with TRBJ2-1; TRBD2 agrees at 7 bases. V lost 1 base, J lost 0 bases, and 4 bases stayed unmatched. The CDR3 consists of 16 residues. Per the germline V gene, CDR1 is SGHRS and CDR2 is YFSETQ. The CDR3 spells CASSLLAASSYNEQFF. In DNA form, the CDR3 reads TGCGCCAGCAGCTTGCTAGCGGCGAGCTCCTACAATGAGCAGTTCTTC.

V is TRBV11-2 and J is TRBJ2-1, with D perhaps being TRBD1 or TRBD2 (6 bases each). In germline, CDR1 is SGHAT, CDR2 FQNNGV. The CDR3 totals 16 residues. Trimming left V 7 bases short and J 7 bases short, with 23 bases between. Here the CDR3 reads CASTFGGWGAWNEQFF. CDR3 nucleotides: TGTGCCAGCACCTTTGGGGGCTGGGGGGCTTGGAATGAGCAGTTCTTC.

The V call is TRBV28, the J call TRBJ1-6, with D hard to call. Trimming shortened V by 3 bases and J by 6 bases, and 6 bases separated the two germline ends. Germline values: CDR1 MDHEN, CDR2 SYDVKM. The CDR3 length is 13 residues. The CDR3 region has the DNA TGTGCCAGCAGTTTGACTGTTAATTCACCCCTCCACTTT. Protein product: CASSLTVNSPLHF.

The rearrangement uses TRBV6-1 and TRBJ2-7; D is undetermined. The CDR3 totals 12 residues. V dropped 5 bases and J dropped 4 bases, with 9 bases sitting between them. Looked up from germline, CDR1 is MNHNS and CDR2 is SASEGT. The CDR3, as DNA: TGTGCCAGCAGTCGCCCAGCTTACGAGCAGTACTTC. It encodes CASSRPAYEQYF.

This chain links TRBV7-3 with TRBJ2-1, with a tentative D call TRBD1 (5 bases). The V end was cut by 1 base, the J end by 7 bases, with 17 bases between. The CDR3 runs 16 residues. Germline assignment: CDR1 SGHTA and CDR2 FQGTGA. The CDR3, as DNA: TGTGCCAGCAGCTTAAAAGGCCCAGGGATCCCTAATGAGCAGTTCTTC. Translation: CASSLKGPGIPNEQFF.

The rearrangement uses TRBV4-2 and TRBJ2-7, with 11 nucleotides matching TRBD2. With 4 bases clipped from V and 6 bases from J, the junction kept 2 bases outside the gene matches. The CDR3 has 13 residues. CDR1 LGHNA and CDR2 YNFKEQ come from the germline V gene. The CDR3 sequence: CASSPLAGGEQYF. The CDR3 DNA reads TGTGCCAGCAGCCCTCTAGCGGGAGGCGAGCAGTACTTC.

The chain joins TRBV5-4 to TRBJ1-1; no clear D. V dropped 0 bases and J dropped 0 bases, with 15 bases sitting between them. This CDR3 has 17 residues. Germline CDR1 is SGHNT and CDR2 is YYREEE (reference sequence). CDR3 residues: CASSLEASLSLNTEAFF. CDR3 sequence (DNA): TGTGCCAGCAGCTTGGAAGCCTCTCTCTCCCTGAACACTGAAGCTTTCTTT. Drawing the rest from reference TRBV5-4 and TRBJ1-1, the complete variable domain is ETGVTQSPTHLIKTRGQQVTLRCSSQSGHNTVSWYQQALGQGPQFIFQYYREEENGRGNFPPRFSGLQFPNYSSELNVNALELDDSALYLCASSLEASLSLNTEAFFGQGTRLTVV.

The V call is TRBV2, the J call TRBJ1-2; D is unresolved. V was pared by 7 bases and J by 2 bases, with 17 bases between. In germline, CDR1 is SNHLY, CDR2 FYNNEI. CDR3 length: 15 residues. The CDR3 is CASTIISPGNYGYTF. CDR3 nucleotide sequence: TGTGCCAGCACCATCATATCCCCGGGAAACTATGGCTACACCTTC.